This T cell receptor (beta chain) was identified during a study of cytomegalovirus exposure and HLA in healthy donors. At the level of the study: A prior analysis found about 110 million unique TCR beta sequences from approximately 190 million T cells.

PCR primers comprised 60 Vbeta and 13 Jbeta primers. TCRdb keeps only in-frame clones here, not all; method: immunoSEQ multiplex PCR. The profile shows some 170,000 clones, roughly 80% of them singletons. As concerns this clone: Its antigen is unknown.

Findings of the study overall: Evidence from a later analysis indicated that most CMV-associated TCR beta chains looked HLA-restricted. A later analysis linked a missense DCLRE1C variant to TCR beta V- and J-gene trimming.

The specimen was PBMCs. The TCR was taken from a woman between 18 and 30 years old in good health and CMV-seropositive.

The CDR3 sequence is CASRHTGTERYEQYF. The DNA for the CDR3 is TGTGCCAGCAGACATACCGGGACAGAGAGATACGAGCAGTACTTC. The chain has TRBV28 and TRBJ2-7; 7 bases are shared with TRBD1. CDR1 and CDR2 (germline): MDHEN, SYDVKM. The V segment lost 6 bases and the J segment 4 bases; nucleotides outside the gene matches: 12. The length of the CDR3 is 15 residues.